Following are 12 T cell receptor beta chains from one sample sequenced in a study of T-cell memory formation after mild COVID-19. TCRdb re-called the 5' RACE reads with MiXCR, one entry per CDR3 protein. The sample consists of approximately 560,000 distinct CDR3 sequences, approximately 15% of them appearing once. Material: PBMCs or a T cell subset sorted from them (not recorded which). These receptors originate from an adult woman who had mild COVID-19 (a few samples of this study predate the infection). Cell type and time point are not known.

This clonotype was observed a few times. The gene calls are TRBV18 and TRBJ1-4, with 7 positions matching TRBD1. Per germline, CDR1 KGHSH and CDR2 LQKENI. Trimming took 0 bases from V and 12 from J; bases not matched to a gene: 4. This CDR3 has 13 residues. The DNA for the CDR3 is TGTGCCAGCTCACCACCGAGGACAGGAGAACTGTTTTTT. Its translation: CASSPPRTGELFF.

V and J are TRBV2 and TRBJ1-2; D unclear. V was clipped by 8 bases and J by 3 bases, with 13 bases between them. The germline V gene has CDR1 SNHLY and CDR2 FYNNEI. This CDR3 has 13 residues. This chain's CDR3 is CASEVRADYGYTF. CDR3 nucleotide sequence: TGTGCCAGCGAGGTCCGAGCTGACTATGGCTACACCTTC.

This clonotype was seen more than once but under ten times. This rearrangement joins TRBV5-6 to TRBJ2-1; 10 nucleotides line up with TRBD2. Germline V lookup: CDR1 SGHDT, CDR2 YYEEEE. Unmatched junction bases numbered 15, after V lost 0 bases and J lost 9 bases. The CDR3 is made up of 18 amino acids. The CDR3 sequence is CASSLVRFGQRGGLEQFF. CDR3 DNA: TGTGCCAGCAGCTTGGTTCGTTTCGGCCAGCGGGGGGGCCTTGAGCAGTTCTTC.

This clonotype was seen only a few times. The chain joins TRBV12-5 to TRBJ2-7; D not resolved. V was pared by 5 bases and J by 0 bases, with 17 bases between. The CDR3 has 16 residues. The germline V gene has CDR1 LGHNT and CDR2 FRNRAP. The CDR3 DNA reads TGTGCTAGTGGTCACCCTTCTGGCGGTCTCTCCTACGAGCAGTACTTC. Amino acids: CASGHPSGGLSYEQYF.

In DNA, the CDR3 is TGTGCCGCCCGACGTAGCCTGGGGACAGGAGGCGAGACCCAGTACTTC. Protein: CAARRSLGTGGETQYF. This rearrangement joins TRBV27 to TRBJ2-5; 8 bases align to TRBD1. There are 16 residues in the CDR3. V was clipped by 11 bases and J by 5 bases; unmatched bases: 19. In germline, CDR1 is MNHEY, CDR2 SMNVEV (reference sequence).

This chain connects TRBV27 to TRBJ1-3; perhaps TRBD1 as D (5 bases). CDR1 and CDR2 (germline): MNHEY, SMNVEV (reference sequence). This CDR3 comprises 14 residues. Trimming left V 4 bases short and J 10 bases short, with 17 bases between. CDR3 residues: CASSYGTGGGTIYF. For the CDR3, the DNA is TGTGCCAGCAGTTATGGGACCGGCGGTGGGACCATATATTTT.

CDR3 in amino acids: CASSRSEAGNSPLHF. In nucleotides, the CDR3 is TGTGCCAGCAGCCGTTCGGAGGCGGGTAATTCACCCCTCCACTTT. The chain couples TRBV12-3 or TRBV12-4 to TRBJ1-6; D ambiguous. The CDR3 totals 15 residues. The V and J ends lost 6 bases and 6 bases respectively, with 15 bases between them.

This clonotype was detected a few times. This chain links TRBV20-1 with TRBJ2-5; D might be TRBD2 (5 bases). Trimming took off 0 bases at V and 2 bases at J, with 13 bases between the two ends. The CDR3 has 15 residues. Germline CDR1 is DFQATT and CDR2 is SNEGSKA (reference sequence). CDR3 loop: CSARDGLAPQETQYF. CDR3 nucleotide sequence: TGCAGTGCTAGAGATGGGCTAGCCCCACAAGAGACCCAGTACTTC.

The chain combines TRBV6-2 or TRBV6-3 with TRBJ1-2; perhaps TRBD1 as D (6 bases). This CDR3 has 15 residues. V lost 2 bases and J 8 bases, leaving 18 bases between the germline ends. In germline, CDR1 is MNHEY, CDR2 SVGEGT. CDR3 DNA sequence: TGTGCCAGCAGTTACCCCTGGGACACTTCTCGGGGCTACACCTTC. Protein: CASSYPWDTSRGYTF.

This clonotype occurred a few times. The rearrangement uses TRBV6-5 and TRBJ2-1, with 12 positions matching TRBD2. Germline lookup yields CDR1 MNHEY and CDR2 SVGAGI. This CDR3 contains 16 residues. V lost 2 bases and J lost 6; bases outside the gene matches: 5. The CDR3 loop reads CASSYTGTSGFNEQFF. The CDR3 bases are TGTGCCAGCAGTTACACCGGGACTAGCGGGTTCAATGAGCAGTTCTTC.

The chain recombines TRBV23-1 with TRBJ1-4; unclear D gene. TRBV23-1 is recorded as an ORF, its role being uncertain. CDR3 length: 14 amino acids. V was cut by 4 bases and J by 8 bases, with 14 bases left in between. The CDR3 sequence is CASSRITWVEKLFF. In nucleotides, the CDR3 is TGCGCCAGCAGTCGAATAACCTGGGTCGAAAAACTGTTTTTT.

This clonotype was recorded many times. This sequence joins TRBV5-1 and TRBJ1-1; 7 bases are shared with TRBD1. CDR3 length: 16 amino acids. V was pared by 3 bases and J by 4 bases, with 12 bases of the junction left unmatched. CDR1 and CDR2 (germline): SGHRS, YFSETQ. CDR3 sequence reads: CASSSRQGGIGTEAFF. DNA for the CDR3: TGCGCCAGCAGCTCCCGACAGGGAGGTATCGGCACTGAAGCTTTCTTT.